These T cell receptor beta chains were read from a single sample in a study of beta chain features in type 1 diabetes. Produced via immunoSEQ multiplex PCR; TCRdb's table is partial and in-frame only. The sample includes some 60,000 clones, roughly three fifths seen only once; the top ten take 2.2%. Sequencing input: Tregs from blood. These receptors all come from a woman younger than 35 in good health. CDR3s include the opening cysteine and the closing phenylalanine or tryptophan. A D gene is named only where the DNA matches it firmly. Clone size is shown for a subset of rows, as once, few, many or a class of expanded clone.

v_gene	d_gene	j_gene	abundance	CDR3nt	CDR3aa
TRBV5-1	.	TRBJ2-3	.	TGCGCCAGCAACCTAGCCGGAACTAGCACAGATACGCAGTATTTT	CASNLAGTSTDTQYF
TRBV9	TRBD2	TRBJ2-3	.	TGTGCCAGCAGCCCACTTCACGGGAGGTCGACAGATACGCAGTATTTT	CASSPLHGRSTDTQYF
TRBV30	.	TRBJ2-1	.	TGTGCCTGGAGGGAGGGGGCCTTTGAGCAGTTCTTC	CAWREGAFEQFF
TRBV6-5	.	TRBJ2-1	few	TGTGCCAGCAGTTACTCTGGGAGTGGCAATGAGCAGTTCTTC	CASSYSGSGNEQFF
TRBV5-1	.	TRBJ1-1	.	TGCGCCAGCAGCTTCCAGAACACTGAAGCTTTCTTT	CASSFQNTEAFF
TRBV6-1	.	TRBJ2-7	.	TGTGCCAGCAGAGCAGGCTCCGTTCGCGAGCAGTACTTC	CASRAGSVREQYF
TRBV5-1	.	TRBJ2-7	.	TGCGCCAGCAGCTTCGGACAGCCGGCCCGAGGGGACGAGCAGTACTTC	CASSFGQPARGDEQYF
TRBV5-1	TRBD2	TRBJ2-3	.	TGCGCCAGCAGCCGGAGACTAGCGGGGGGGCCTACAGATACGCAGTATTTT	CASSRRLAGGPTDTQYF
TRBV7-2	.	TRBJ2-3	once	TGTGCCAGCAGCTTACTAGCGTCTGGGGCAGATACGCAGTATTTT	CASSLLASGADTQYF
TRBV18	TRBD1	TRBJ2-7	few	TGTGCCAGCTCACCAAATACAGGGGCTTCCTACGAGCAGTACTTC	CASSPNTGASYEQYF
TRBV6-6	TRBD1	TRBJ2-7	once	TGTGCCAGCAGTTCGGACAGGGCCCAGCGGTACTTC	CASSSDRAQRYF
TRBV9	.	TRBJ2-1	.	TGTGCCAGCAGCGTAGAACTTTCCTCCTACAATGAGCAGTTCTTC	CASSVELSSYNEQFF
TRBV28	.	TRBJ2-1	.	TGTGCCAGCAGTTCGTACAATGAGCAGTTCTTC	CASSSYNEQFF
TRBV30	TRBD1	TRBJ2-2	.	TGTGCCTGGAAAAACAGGGGGGTGGACACCGGGGAGCTGTTTTTT	CAWKNRGVDTGELFF
TRBV9	.	TRBJ2-1	few	TGTGCCAGCAGCGCGCACGACAGCAGGGTGAATGAGCAGTTCTTC	CASSAHDSRVNEQFF
TRBV21-1	.	TRBJ1-2	few	TGTGCCAGCAGCAAAGAAGGGACAGGGGGAAACTATGGCTACACCTTC	CASSKEGTGGNYGYTF